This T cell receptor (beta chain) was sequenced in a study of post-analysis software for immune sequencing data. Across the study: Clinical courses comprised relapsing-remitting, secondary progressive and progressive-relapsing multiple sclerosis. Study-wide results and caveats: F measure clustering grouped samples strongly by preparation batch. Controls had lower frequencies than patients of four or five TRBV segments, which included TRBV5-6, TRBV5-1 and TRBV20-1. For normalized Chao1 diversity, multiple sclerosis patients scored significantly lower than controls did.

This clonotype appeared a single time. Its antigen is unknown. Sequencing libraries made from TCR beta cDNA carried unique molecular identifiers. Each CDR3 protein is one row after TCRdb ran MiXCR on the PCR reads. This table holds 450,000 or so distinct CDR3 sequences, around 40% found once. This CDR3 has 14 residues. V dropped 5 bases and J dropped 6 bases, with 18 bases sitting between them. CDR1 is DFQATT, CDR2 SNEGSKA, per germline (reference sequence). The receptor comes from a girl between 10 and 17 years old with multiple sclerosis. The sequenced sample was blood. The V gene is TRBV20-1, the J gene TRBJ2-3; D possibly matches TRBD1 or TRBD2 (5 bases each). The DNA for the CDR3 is TGCAGTGCTGTCCATGGGACCGAAAGGGATACGCAGTATTTT. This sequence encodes CSAVHGTERDTQYF.